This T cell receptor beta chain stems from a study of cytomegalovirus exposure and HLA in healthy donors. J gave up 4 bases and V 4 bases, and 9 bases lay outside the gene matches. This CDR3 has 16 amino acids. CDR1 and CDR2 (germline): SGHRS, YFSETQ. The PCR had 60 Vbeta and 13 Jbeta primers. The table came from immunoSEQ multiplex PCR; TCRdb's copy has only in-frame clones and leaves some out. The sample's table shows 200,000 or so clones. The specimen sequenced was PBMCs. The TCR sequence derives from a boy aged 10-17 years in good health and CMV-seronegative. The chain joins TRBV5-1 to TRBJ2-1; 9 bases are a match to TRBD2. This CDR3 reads CASSPDPSGDYNEQFF. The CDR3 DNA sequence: TGCGCCAGCAGCCCCGACCCTAGCGGGGATTACAATGAGCAGTTCTTC.